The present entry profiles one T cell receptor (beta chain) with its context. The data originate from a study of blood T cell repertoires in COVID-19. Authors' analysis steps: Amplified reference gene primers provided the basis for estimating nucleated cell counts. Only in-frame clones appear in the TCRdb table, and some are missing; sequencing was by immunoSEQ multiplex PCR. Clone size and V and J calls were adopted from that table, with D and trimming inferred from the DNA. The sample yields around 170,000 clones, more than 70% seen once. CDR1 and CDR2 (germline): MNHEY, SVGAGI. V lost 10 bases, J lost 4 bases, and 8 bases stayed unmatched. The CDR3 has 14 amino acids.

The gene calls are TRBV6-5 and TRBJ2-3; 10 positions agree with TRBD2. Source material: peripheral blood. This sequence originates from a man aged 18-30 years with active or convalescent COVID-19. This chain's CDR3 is CATKRGGISDTQYF. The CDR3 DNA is TGTGCCACCAAGCGGGGGGGCATATCAGATACGCAGTATTTT.